Given below is one TCR beta chain in context. The authors reverse transcribed all of the isolated RNA, so sequencing captured expressed TCRB transcripts. The repertoire was sequenced with immunoSEQ multiplex PCR; TCRdb's copy has only in-frame clones and lacks some. The sample contains around 150,000 clones, under 9.5% of which appear only once. The record originates from a study of beta chain features in type 1 diabetes. The ends were cut back, 2 bases at V and 7 bases at J, with 12 bases in the middle. The CDR3 extends over 14 amino acids. Germline CDR1 and CDR2: MDHEN and SYDVKM. This sequence joins TRBV28 and TRBJ1-5, with D tentatively TRBD1 (5 bases). Sequencing used central memory CD4+ T cells from blood. The clonotype was recovered from a man between 18 and 35 years old in good health. The CDR3 region has the DNA TGTGCCAGCAGTTTAGGTAGGGGCAGGCAGCCCCAGCATTTT. This sequence encodes CASSLGRGRQPQHF.